Presented here are 5 T cell receptor beta chains from one specimen sequenced in a study of blood T cell repertoires in COVID-19. Profiled with immunoSEQ multiplex PCR; TCRdb holds only in-frame clones, not every one. The table shows around 160,000 clones, with roughly 80% occurring only once. The specimen sequenced was peripheral blood. The source of these receptors is a human donor with acute or convalescent COVID-19. The donor label of this sample is uncertain.

V usage is TRBV5-3 and J usage is TRBJ2-5; a weak D match, TRBD2 (6 bases). TRBV5-3 is known as an ORF, though its function is uncertain. V shed 4 bases and J shed 5 bases, with 18 bases lying between them. The CDR3 covers 15 residues. CDR3 region: CARSPGTPPSETQYF. The CDR3 DNA is TGTGCCAGAAGCCCAGGGACTCCACCTTCGGAGACCCAGTACTTC.

This sequence joins TRBV7-7 and TRBJ2-1, with D maybe TRBD1 (6 bases). The V gene's germline CDR1 is SSHAT and CDR2 FNYEAQ (reference sequence). The CDR3 is made up of 14 amino acids. Trimming removed 5 bases at V and 3 bases at J, with 11 bases between. CDR3 in DNA: TGTGCCAGCAGCCCAGGGGTAGGCTACAATGAGCAGTTCTTC. Translating gives CASSPGVGYNEQFF.

In this sample, this clone turned up once. This chain joins TRBV6-5 and TRBJ1-2, with 7 bases aligning to TRBD1. Germline V gives CDR1 MNHEY, CDR2 SVGAGI. The CDR3 totals 13 residues. V gave up 6 bases and J gave up 8 bases; unmatched junction bases: 9. CDR3 in amino acids: CASSPQGGSGYTF. The CDR3 DNA reads TGTGCCAGCAGCCCCCAGGGGGGATCCGGCTACACCTTC.

This clone was counted between two and nine times. V and J are TRBV18 and TRBJ2-5; no definite D call. V was pared by 4 bases and J by 1 base, with 4 bases between. CDR3 length: 12 amino acids. Per the germline V gene, CDR1 is KGHSH and CDR2 is LQKENI. CDR3 DNA sequence: TGTGCCAGCTCACGCGGCCAAGAGACCCAGTACTTC. Its protein product is CASSRGQETQYF.

The chain combines TRBV20-1 with TRBJ2-2; TRBD1 agrees at 9 bases. The CDR3 totals 15 residues. V lost 3 bases and J lost 4; bases outside the gene matches: 6. CDR1 is DFQATT and CDR2 is SNEGSKA in the germline V gene (reference sequence). CDR3 DNA: TGCAGTGCTAGTCCCCGGGACAGGGTCACCGGGGAGCTGTTTTTT. Translated: CSASPRDRVTGELFF.